This TCR beta chain was observed in a study of T cells in Graves' hyperthyroidism and ophthalmopathy. It was over 9.5 ml of fresh peripheral blood that supplied the PBMCs. Study-level points and caveats: Blood also held most thyroid clonotypes expanded beyond 0.001. Ophthalmopathy, as predicted by the model, came a median around 7 months after the prediction.

From RNA transcripts, TCR beta CDR3 regions were amplified. An initial round of RT-PCR targeting the TCR CDR3 relied on the HTBI primer set. TCRdb itself ran the multiplex PCR reads through MiXCR, one entry per CDR3 protein. The data show about half a million distinct CDR3 sequences, less than 25% seen once. Germline CDR1 reads MDHEN; CDR2 reads SYDVKM. The length of the CDR3 is 16 residues. V was pared by 3 bases and J by 7 bases, with 10 bases of the junction left unmatched. This clonotype occurred many times. Its antigen is currently unknown. This receptor was taken from a young man with Graves' hyperthyroidism. What was sequenced was blood. V usage is TRBV28 and J usage is TRBJ2-2; 8 bases align to TRBD1. The DNA for the CDR3 is TGTGCCAGCAGTTTGTTCGGGACAGGAAATCTCGGGGAGCTGTTTTTT. Its protein is CASSLFGTGNLGELFF.